This T cell receptor (beta chain) derives from a study of monozygotic twins with inflammatory bowel disease. About this clonotype itself: No antigen is known for it.

Overall study results and limits: The data gave no support to a single strong IBD-associated signal or clonotype. Distinct T cell subtypes could not be told apart.

Investigators made cDNA in eight separate reactions per sample. TCRdb reprocessed the 5' RACE reads and reports one entry per CDR3 protein, with no DNA. Recorded for this sample: over 100,000 distinct CDR3 sequences. The source material was blood. This clonotype was obtained from a human donor with ulcerative colitis or Crohn's disease, or a healthy co-twin of an affected twin (not recorded which).

The CDR3 is CASSLDETGLFF. V and J are TRBV5-4 and TRBJ1-4. This CDR3 is built from 12 residues. Germline loops: CDR1 SGHNT, CDR2 YYREEE (reference sequence).